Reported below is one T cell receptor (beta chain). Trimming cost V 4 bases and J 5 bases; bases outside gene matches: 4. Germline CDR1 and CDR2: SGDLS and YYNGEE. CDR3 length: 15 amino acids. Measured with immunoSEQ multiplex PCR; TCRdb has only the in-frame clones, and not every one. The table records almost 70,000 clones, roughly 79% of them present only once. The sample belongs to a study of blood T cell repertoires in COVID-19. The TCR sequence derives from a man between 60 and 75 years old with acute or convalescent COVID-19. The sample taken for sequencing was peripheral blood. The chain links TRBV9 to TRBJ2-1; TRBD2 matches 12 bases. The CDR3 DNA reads TGTGCCAGCAGCTGGACTAGCGGGGTAAACAATGAGCAGTTCTTC. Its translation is CASSWTSGVNNEQFF. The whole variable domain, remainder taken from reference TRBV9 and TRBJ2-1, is DSGVTQTPKHLITATGQRVTLRCSPRSGDLSVYWYQQSLDQGLQFLIQYYNGEERAKGNILERFSAQQFPDLHSELNLSSLELGDSALYFCASSWTSGVNNEQFFGPGTRLTVL.